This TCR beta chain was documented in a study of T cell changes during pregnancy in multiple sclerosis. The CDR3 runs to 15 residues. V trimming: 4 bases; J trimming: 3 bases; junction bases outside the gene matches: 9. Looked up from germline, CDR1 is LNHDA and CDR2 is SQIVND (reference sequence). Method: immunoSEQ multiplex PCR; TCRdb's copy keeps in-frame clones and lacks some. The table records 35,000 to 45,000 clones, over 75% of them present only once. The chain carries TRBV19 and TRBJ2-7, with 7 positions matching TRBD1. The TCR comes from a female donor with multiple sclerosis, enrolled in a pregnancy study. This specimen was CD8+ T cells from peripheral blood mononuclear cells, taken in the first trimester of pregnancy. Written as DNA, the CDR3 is TGTGCCAGTAGTAGCTCCGGACAGGTGGACTACGAGCAGTACTTC. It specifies CASSSSGQVDYEQYF. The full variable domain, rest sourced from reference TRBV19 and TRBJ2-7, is DGGITQSPKYLFRKEGQNVTLSCEQNLNHDAMYWYRQDPGQGLRLIYYSQIVNDFQKGDIAEGYSVSREKKESFPLTVTSAQKNPTAFYLCASSSSGQVDYEQYFGPGTRLTVT.